This T cell receptor (beta chain) was obtained from a study of blood T cell repertoires in COVID-19. Across the whole study: PBMCs, B-cell-depleted T cells, or T cells were the source of the cDNA or gDNA that made up the material.

Sequenced by immunoSEQ multiplex PCR; TCRdb stores in-frame clones only, minus some. This table has about 40,000 clones, over 75% appearing once. This CDR3 region has 15 residues. Looked up from germline, CDR1 is SGHTA and CDR2 is FQGNSA. V was pared by 1 base and J by 1 base, with 9 bases between. The clonotype comes from a man aged 55-75 years with active COVID-19. Sequenced sample: peripheral blood. V usage is TRBV7-2 and J usage is TRBJ2-3; perhaps TRBD1 as D (6 bases). The CDR3 nucleotides are TGTGCCAGCAGCTTAGGGGGGCAACGCACAGATACGCAGTATTTT. Its translation is CASSLGGQRTDTQYF.